This TCR beta chain originates from a study of T cell repertoires in cytomegalovirus infection. Germline CDR1 is SGHDN and CDR2 is FVKESK. The CDR3 sequence is 17 residues long. Germline trimming cut 6 bases from V and 2 bases from J; bases unmatched to any gene: 12. TCRdb reprocessed the reads with MiXCR, giving one entry per CDR3 protein. The sample includes hundreds of thousands of distinct CDR3 sequences, roughly 23% seen only once; the top ten take roughly 18%. This clonotype was seen more than once but under ten times. The genes are TRBV14 and TRBJ1-1; 10 nucleotides match TRBD1. The source is a human donor in good health (CMV status not recorded). Some clones in this sample may be carry-over from other donors' samples. Sequenced sample: CD8+ T cells from PBMCs. The CDR3 region has the DNA TGTGCCAGCAGTCTCCGACCGGGACAGGGGCCTAACACTGAAGCTTTCTTT. It specifies CASSLRPGQGPNTEAFF.